The sequence of this T cell receptor beta chain was determined in a study of human T cells and chemical hapten exposure. As for the study in general: The patients were mostly female; they had alopecia areata, totalis or universalis.

Study-wide findings and caveats: Alopecia in the donors means their immune response may deviate from healthy people's.

The CDR3 runs 12 residues. The V end lost 5 bases, the J end lost 6 bases, and 10 bases lay between the germline ends. Germline V CDR1 and CDR2: SEHNR, FQNEAQ (reference sequence). In this sample, this clonotype turned up a few times. Antigen unknown. For the library, individual cDNA molecules each received unique molecular identifiers. TCRdb itself ran the RACE reads through MiXCR, one entry per CDR3 protein. Of some 400,000 distinct CDR3 sequences in the sample, around 4.8% were seen once. Time point specified: patch test 1, 2 weeks after DPC sensitization. The treatment was: therapeutic diphenylcyclopropenone sensitization with weekly scalp DPC.

Source: whole blood, taken in connection with sensitization to the hapten diphenylcyclopropenone (DPC). The TCR sequence derives from a woman in her forties or fifties with alopecia areata. Some clones in this sample may be carry-over from other donors' samples. The chain is built from TRBV7-9 and TRBJ1-2, with D unclear. CDR3 bases: TGTGCCAGCAGCCCTTCAGATAATGGCTACACCTTC. This translates into CASSPSDNGYTF.